Listed below are T cell receptor beta chains from one sample, sequenced in a study of T cells after yellow fever vaccination. In TCRdb, the 5' RACE reads were re-called with MiXCR into one record per CDR3 protein. Found here are some 200,000 distinct CDR3 sequences, 8% to 13% of them singletons; the top ten hold 36%. Source: CD8+ T cells sorted from PBMCs, taken 15 days after the yellow fever booster vaccination. The receptors come from a man between 18 and 35 years old who received the YFV17D yellow fever vaccine. Each CDR3 is given with its conserved first and last residue. Each record gives: D gene, V gene, clone size, J gene, CDR3 DNA, CDR3 protein. The D gene is left open where the match is weak. Only part of the rows carry a size: once, few, many, or a class if the clone is expanded.

>-|TRBV6-2/TRBV6-3|few|TRBJ2-5
TGTGCCAGCAGTTACGGGTCGACGGGGGAGACCCAGTACTTC
CASSYGSTGETQYF
>-|TRBV27|few|TRBJ1-1
TGTGCCAGCAGTTTATGGGTGGGCCAGCAAATGGCTTTCTTT
CASSLWVGQQMAFF
>-|TRBV4-1|few|TRBJ1-2
TGCGCCAGCAGCCAAGTCGGGCGAAGTAACTATGGCTACACCTTC
CASSQVGRSNYGYTF
>TRBD2|TRBV6-5|-|TRBJ2-5
TGTGCCAGCAGCCCAGCGGGGCCCCAAGAGACCCAGTACTTC
CASSPAGPQETQYF
>TRBD1|TRBV12-3/TRBV12-4|-|TRBJ2-7
TGTGCCAGCAGACAGGGGATCGAGCAGTACTTC
CASRQGIEQYF
>TRBD2|TRBV6-2/TRBV6-3|many|TRBJ2-5
TGTGCCAGCAGTTACACAAGCGGGGGCCAAGAGACCCAGTACTTC
CASSYTSGGQETQYF
>-|TRBV12-3/TRBV12-4|few|TRBJ2-1
TGTGCCAGCAGTTTGACGGGGACTCTTTTGAATGAGCAGTTCTTC
CASSLTGTLLNEQFF
>TRBD2|TRBV12-3/TRBV12-4|few|TRBJ2-5
TGTGCCAGCAGTTTGACTAGCGGGGGGATTAAAGAGACCCAGTACTTC
CASSLTSGGIKETQYF
>TRBD1|TRBV6-6|-|TRBJ1-3
TGTGCCAGCAGTCAACAGGGGGAGAGAAACACCATATATTTT
CASSQQGERNTIYF
>TRBD2|TRBV20-1|-|TRBJ2-3
TGCAGTGCCGCCGACACCGGACTAGCGGGGCCTAGCACAGATACGCAGTATTTT
CSAADTGLAGPSTDTQYF
>-|TRBV29-1|few|TRBJ2-4
TGCAGCGTTGACAGGGAAAACATTCAGTACTTC
CSVDRENIQYF
>-|TRBV6-5|few|TRBJ2-7
TGTGCCAGCAGTATCGGGACAACCGCCTACGAGCAGTACTTC
CASSIGTTAYEQYF
>-|TRBV11-1|few|TRBJ2-1
TGTGCCAGCAGCCCGAGGGGGGGCCTGGGCTACAATGAGCAGTTCTTC
CASSPRGGLGYNEQFF
>TRBD2|TRBV15|-|TRBJ2-1
TGTGCCACCAGCAGGGGACTAGCCTACAATGAGCAGTTCTTC
CATSRGLAYNEQFF
>-|TRBV4-3|few|TRBJ2-1
TGCGCCAGCAGCCAAGACGGTGAAGGAGCGGGCCCTCCCGATGAGCAGTTCTTC
CASSQDGEGAGPPDEQFF
>-|TRBV24-1|-|TRBJ1-1
TGTGCCACCAGTAACAGGGCCGGGGAAGCTTTCTTT
CATSNRAGEAFF
>-|TRBV4-1|few|TRBJ1-1
TGCGCCAGCAGTGCTTATGGGATGAACACTGAAGCTTTCTTT
CASSAYGMNTEAFF
>-|TRBV7-9|many|TRBJ2-7
TGTGCCAGCAGTGGAAGCTACGAGCAGTACTTC
CASSGSYEQYF
>-|TRBV7-2|few|TRBJ1-1
TGTGCCAGCAGCTCACAGGGTGTAAGGACTGAAGCTTTCTTT
CASSSQGVRTEAFF
>-|TRBV7-6|-|TRBJ2-7
TGTGCCAGCAGCCCTACAGGGTTCTACGAGCAGTACTTC
CASSPTGFYEQYF
>TRBD2|TRBV7-2|many|TRBJ2-3
TGTGCCAGCAGCTTAGAGGTTCTAGCGGACCCCCACACAGATACGCAGTATTTT
CASSLEVLADPHTDTQYF
>-|TRBV12-5|few|TRBJ2-3
TGTGCTAGTGGTTTTGCGGTAAAGTTTGGGGGGCGACAAGATACGCAGTATTTT
CASGFAVKFGGRQDTQYF